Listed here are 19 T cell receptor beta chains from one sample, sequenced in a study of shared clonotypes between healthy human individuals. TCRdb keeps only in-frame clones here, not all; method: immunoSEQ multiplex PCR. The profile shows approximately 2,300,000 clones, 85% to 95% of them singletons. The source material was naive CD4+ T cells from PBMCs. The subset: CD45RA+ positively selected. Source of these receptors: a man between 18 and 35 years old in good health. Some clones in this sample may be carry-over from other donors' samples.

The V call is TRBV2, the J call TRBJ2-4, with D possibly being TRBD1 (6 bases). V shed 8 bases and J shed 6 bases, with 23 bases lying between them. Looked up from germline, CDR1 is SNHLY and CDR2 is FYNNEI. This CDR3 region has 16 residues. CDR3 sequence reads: CASLNPGAGVLNIQYF. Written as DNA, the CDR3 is TGTGCCAGCCTGAACCCCGGGGCAGGGGTATTAAACATTCAGTACTTC. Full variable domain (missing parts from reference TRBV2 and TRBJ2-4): EPEVTQTPSHQVTQMGQEVILRCVPISNHLYFYWYRQILGQKVEFLVSFYNNEISEKSEIFDDQFSVERPDGSNFTLKIRSTKLEDSAMYFCASLNPGAGVLNIQYFGAGTRLSVL.

The CDR3 sequence is CASSEEWGNEQFF. CDR3 nucleotide sequence: TGTGCCAGCAGTGAGGAGTGGGGCAATGAGCAGTTCTTC. The genes are TRBV2 and TRBJ2-1, with no clear D. The CDR3 sequence is 13 residues long. Germline V gives CDR1 SNHLY, CDR2 FYNNEI. V lost 3 bases to trimming and J lost 6 bases, with 9 bases between them.

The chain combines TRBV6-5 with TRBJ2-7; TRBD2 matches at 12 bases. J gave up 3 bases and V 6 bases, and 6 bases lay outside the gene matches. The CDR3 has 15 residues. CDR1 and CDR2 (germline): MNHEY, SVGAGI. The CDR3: CASRGPGLAGYEQYF. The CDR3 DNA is TGTGCCAGCAGGGGTCCGGGACTAGCGGGCTACGAGCAGTACTTC.

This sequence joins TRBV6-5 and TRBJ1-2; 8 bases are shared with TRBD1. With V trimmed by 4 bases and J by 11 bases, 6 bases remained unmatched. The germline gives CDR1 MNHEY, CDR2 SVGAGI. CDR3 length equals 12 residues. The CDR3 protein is CASSWGQEKYTF. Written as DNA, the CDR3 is TGTGCCAGCAGTTGGGGACAGGAAAAATACACCTTC.

CDR3 sequence reads: CASNTWSSGQRGTEAFF. As DNA, the CDR3 is TGTGCCAGCAACACTTGGAGTTCGGGACAGAGGGGCACTGAAGCTTTCTTT. The J gene is TRBJ1-1, the V gene TRBV5-8; TRBD1 matches 7 bases. The CDR3 loop spans 17 amino acids. CDR1 and CDR2 (germline): SGHTS, YDEGEE. The V and J ends lost 6 bases and 4 bases, in that order; junction bases with no gene match: 18.

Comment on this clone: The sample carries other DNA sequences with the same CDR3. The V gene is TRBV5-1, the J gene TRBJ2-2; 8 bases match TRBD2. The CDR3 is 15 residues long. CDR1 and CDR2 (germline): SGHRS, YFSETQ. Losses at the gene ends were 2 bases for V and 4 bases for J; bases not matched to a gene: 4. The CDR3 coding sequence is TGCGCCAGCAGCTTAGCGGGAGCTGGCACCGGGGAGCTGTTTTTT. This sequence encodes CASSLAGAGTGELFF.

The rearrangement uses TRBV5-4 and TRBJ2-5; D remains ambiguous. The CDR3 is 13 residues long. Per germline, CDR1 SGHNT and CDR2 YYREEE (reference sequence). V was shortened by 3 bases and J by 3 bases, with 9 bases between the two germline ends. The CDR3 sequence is CASSSRGEETQYF. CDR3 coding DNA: TGTGCCAGCAGCTCCCGTGGAGAAGAGACCCAGTACTTC.

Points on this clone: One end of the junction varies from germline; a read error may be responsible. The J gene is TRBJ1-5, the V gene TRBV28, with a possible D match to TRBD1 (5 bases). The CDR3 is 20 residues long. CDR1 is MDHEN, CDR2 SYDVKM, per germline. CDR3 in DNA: TGTGCCAGCCGAACCCCCTCAAGAGGCCCCGGGCGGAGGGGCAATCGGCCCCAGCATTTT. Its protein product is CASRTPSRGPGRRGNRPQHF.

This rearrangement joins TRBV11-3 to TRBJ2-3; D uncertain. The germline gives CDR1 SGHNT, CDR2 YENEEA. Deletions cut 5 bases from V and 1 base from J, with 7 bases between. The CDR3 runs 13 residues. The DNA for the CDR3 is TGTGCCAGCAGCCATGGGGGCACAGATACGCAGTATTTT. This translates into CASSHGGTDTQYF.

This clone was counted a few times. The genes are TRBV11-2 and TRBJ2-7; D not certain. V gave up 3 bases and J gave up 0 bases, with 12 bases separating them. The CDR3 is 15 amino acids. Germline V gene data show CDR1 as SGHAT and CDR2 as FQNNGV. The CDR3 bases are TGTGCCAGCAGCTTTTCCCAGAGTACCTCCTACGAGCAGTACTTC. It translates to CASSFSQSTSYEQYF.

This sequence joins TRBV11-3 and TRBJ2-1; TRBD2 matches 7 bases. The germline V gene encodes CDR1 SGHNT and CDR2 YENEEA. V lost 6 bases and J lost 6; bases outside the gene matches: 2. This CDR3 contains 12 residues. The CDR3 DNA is TGTGCCAGCAGTTCTAGCGGCAATGAGCAGTTCTTC. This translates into CASSSSGNEQFF.

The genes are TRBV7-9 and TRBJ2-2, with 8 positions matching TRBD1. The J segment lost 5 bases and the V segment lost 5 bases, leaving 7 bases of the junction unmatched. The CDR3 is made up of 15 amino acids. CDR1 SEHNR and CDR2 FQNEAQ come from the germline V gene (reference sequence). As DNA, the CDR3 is TGTGCCAGCAGCGCAGGGGGCGCGGGGACCGGGGAGCTGTTTTTT. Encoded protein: CASSAGGAGTGELFF. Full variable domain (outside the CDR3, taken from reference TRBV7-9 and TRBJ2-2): DTGVSQNPRHKITKRGQNVTFRCDPISEHNRLYWYRQTLGQGPEFLTYFQNEAQLEKSRLLSDRFSAERPKGSFSTLEIQRTEQGDSAMYLCASSAGGAGTGELFFGEGSRLTVL.

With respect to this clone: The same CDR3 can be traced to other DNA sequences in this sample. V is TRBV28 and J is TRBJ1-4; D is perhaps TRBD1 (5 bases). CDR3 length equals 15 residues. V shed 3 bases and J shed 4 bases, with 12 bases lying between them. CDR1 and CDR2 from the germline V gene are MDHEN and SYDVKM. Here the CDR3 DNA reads TGTGCCAGCAGTTTCCTCCAGGGAGGTAATGAAAAACTGTTTTTT. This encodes CASSFLQGGNEKLFF.

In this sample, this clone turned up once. CDR3 amino acids: CASVGVAGVWETQYF. The CDR3 DNA reads TGTGCCAGCGTCGGAGTAGCGGGAGTCTGGGAGACCCAGTACTTC. The V gene is TRBV14, the J gene TRBJ2-5; 9 nucleotides align to TRBD2. The J segment lost 5 bases and the V segment lost 8 bases, leaving 12 bases of the junction unmatched. Germline CDR1 and CDR2: SGHDN and FVKESK. CDR3 length: 15 amino acids.

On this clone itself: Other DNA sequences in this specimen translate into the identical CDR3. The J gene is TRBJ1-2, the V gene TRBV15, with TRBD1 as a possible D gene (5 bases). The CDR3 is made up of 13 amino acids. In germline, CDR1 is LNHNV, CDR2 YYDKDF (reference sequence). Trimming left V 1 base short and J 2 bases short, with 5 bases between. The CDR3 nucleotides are TGTGCCACCAGCAGAGGACAGAACTATGGCTACACCTTC. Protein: CATSRGQNYGYTF.

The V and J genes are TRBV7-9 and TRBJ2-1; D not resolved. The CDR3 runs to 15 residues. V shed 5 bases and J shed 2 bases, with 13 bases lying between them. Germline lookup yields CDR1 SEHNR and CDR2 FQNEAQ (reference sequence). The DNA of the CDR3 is TGTGCCAGCAGCCCCGGCCAGGTTACCTACAATGAGCAGTTCTTC. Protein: CASSPGQVTYNEQFF.

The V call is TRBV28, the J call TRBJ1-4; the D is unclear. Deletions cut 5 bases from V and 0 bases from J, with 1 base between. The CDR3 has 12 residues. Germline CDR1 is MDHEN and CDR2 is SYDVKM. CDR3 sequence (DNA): TGTGCCAGCAGTACAACTAATGAAAAACTGTTTTTT. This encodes CASSTTNEKLFF.

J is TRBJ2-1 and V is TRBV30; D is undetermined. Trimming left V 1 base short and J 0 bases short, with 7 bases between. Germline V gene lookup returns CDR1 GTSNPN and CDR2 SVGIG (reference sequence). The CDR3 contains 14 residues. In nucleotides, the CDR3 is TGTGCCTGGAGTGCCTCAAACTCCTACAATGAGCAGTTCTTC. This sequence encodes CAWSASNSYNEQFF.

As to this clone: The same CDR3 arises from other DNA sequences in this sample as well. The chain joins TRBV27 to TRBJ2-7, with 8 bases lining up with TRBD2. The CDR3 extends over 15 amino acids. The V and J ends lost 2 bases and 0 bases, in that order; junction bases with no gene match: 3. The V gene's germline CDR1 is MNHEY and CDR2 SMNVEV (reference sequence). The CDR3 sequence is CASSLLAGGSYEQYF. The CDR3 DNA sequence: TGTGCCAGCAGTTTACTTGCGGGAGGCTCCTACGAGCAGTACTTC.